The clone carrying this T cell receptor (beta chain) turned up a few times. The antigen remains unidentified. The CDR3 spans 16 residues. V was trimmed by 1 base and J by 2 bases, leaving 12 bases between them. Germline assignment: CDR1 SGHVS and CDR2 FNYEAQ. Via MiXCR, TCRdb re-called the reads, giving one row per CDR3 protein. The sample has 640,000 or so distinct CDR3 sequences; 30% to 40% are singletons. These data are taken from a study of T cell repertoires in cytomegalovirus infection. Study as a whole: The study used recently identified HLA-C-restricted and well-studied HLA-B-restricted CMV epitopes. Indicated by public TCR beta signatures were CMV infection and matching HLA type. Notes on the study in general: Carriers of CMV and the relevant HLA type were discriminated by public TCR beta frequency. The study found HLA-C-restricted CMV-specific TCR beta clonotypes dominating the ex vivo response.

The origin of this receptor is a human donor in good health (CMV status not recorded). Some clones in this sample may be carry-over from other donors' samples. The starting material was cultured PBMCs, obtained from culture after CMV antigen stimulation. The rearrangement links TRBV7-6 to TRBJ1-5, with a possible D match to TRBD1 (5 bases). CDR3 in amino acids: CASSLGPGLGNQPQHF. CDR3 in DNA: TGTGCCAGCAGCTTAGGGCCAGGGTTGGGCAATCAGCCCCAGCATTTT. Variable domain in full (rest from reference TRBV7-6 and TRBJ1-5): GAGVSQSPRYKVTKRGQDVALRCDPISGHVSLYWYRQALGQGPEFLTYFNYEAQQDKSGLPNDRFSAERPEGSISTLTIQRTEQRDSAMYRCASSLGPGLGNQPQHFGDGTRLSIL.